This T cell receptor beta chain was identified in a study of T cells in Graves' hyperthyroidism and ophthalmopathy. Fresh 10 ml peripheral blood yielded PBMCs. This clonotype was counted ten times or more. Researchers amplified the TCR beta CDR3 regions from RNA transcripts. The HTBI set primed first-round TCR CDR3 RT-PCR. Via MiXCR, TCRdb re-called the multiplex PCR reads, giving one row per CDR3 protein. The sample records hundreds of thousands of distinct CDR3 sequences, approximately 15% being singletons. This clonotype was sampled from a middle-aged woman with Graves' ophthalmopathy. Sequences were obtained from blood.

As DNA, the CDR3 is TGTGCCACCAGTGAGCAGGTCCAGGGGGAGCAGTTCTTC. Protein sequence: CATSEQVQGEQFF. The genes are TRBV24-1 and TRBJ2-1, with D possibly TRBD1 on 6 matching bases. Germline CDR1 reads KGHDR; CDR2 reads SFDVKD. The CDR3 has 13 amino acids. V was trimmed by 4 bases and J by 10 bases, leaving 13 bases between them.